This T cell receptor beta chain emerged from a study of cytomegalovirus exposure and HLA in healthy donors. The assay was immunoSEQ multiplex PCR, and TCRdb's table has in-frame clones only and misses some. The top ten clones hold about 6.7% of a sample with about 130,000 clones, around 90% of them seen once. Germline V gene data show CDR1 as SNHLY and CDR2 as FYNNEI. The CDR3 loop spans 15 amino acids. The trim removed 4 bases at V and 3 bases at J, leaving 7 bases unmatched. V usage is TRBV2 and J usage is TRBJ2-7; 9 bases fit TRBD2. The receptor was isolated from a woman in her 30s in good health and CMV-seropositive. Input material: PBMCs. CDR3 DNA sequence: TGTGCCAGCAGTGTCCTTGCGGGGGGGGACTACGAGCAGTACTTC. Translated, it gives CASSVLAGGDYEQYF.